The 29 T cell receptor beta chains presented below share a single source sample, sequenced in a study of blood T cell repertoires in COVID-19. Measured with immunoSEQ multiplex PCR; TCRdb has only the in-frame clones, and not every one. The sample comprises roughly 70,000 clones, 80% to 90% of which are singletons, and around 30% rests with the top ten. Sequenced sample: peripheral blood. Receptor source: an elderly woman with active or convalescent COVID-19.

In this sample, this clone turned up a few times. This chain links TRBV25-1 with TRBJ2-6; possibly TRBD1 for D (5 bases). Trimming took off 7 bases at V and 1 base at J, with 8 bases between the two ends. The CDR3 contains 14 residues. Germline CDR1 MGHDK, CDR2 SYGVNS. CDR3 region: CASMGPSGANVLTF. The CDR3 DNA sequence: TGTGCCAGCATGGGGCCGTCTGGGGCCAACGTCCTGACTTTC.

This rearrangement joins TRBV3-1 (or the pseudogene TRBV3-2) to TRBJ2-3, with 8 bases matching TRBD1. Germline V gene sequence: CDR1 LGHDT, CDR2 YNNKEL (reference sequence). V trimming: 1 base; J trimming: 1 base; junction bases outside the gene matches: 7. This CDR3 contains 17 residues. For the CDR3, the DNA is TGTGCCAGCAGCCAAGGAGGGACAGGTTGGCGCACAGATACGCAGTATTTT. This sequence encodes CASSQGGTGWRTDTQYF.

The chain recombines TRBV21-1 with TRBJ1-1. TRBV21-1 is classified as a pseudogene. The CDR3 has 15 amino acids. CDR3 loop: CASSKDGGLNTEAFF. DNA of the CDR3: TGTGCCAGCAGCAAAGACGGGGGGCTGAACACTGAAGCTTTCTTT.

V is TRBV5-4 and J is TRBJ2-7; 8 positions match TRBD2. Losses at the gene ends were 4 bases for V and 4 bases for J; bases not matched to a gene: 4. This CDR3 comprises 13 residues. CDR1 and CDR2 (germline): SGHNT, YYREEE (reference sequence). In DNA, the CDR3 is TGTGCCAGCAGCCGGGAGGGGCGATACGAGCAGTACTTC. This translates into CASSREGRYEQYF.

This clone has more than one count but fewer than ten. The CDR3 DNA reads as TGTGCCAGCTCACCCCTAGAACAGGGTAGGCACACTGAAGCTTTCTTT. It translates to CASSPLEQGRHTEAFF. This sequence joins TRBV18 and TRBJ1-1; D perhaps matches TRBD1 (6 bases). There are 16 residues in the CDR3. In germline, CDR1 is KGHSH, CDR2 LQKENI. Trimming took off 3 bases at V and 3 bases at J, with 17 bases between the two ends.

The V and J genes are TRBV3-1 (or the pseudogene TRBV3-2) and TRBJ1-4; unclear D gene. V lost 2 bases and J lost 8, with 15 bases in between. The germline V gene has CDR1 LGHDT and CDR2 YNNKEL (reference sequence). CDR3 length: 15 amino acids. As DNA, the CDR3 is TGTGCCAGCAGCCAAAATTCGGGAGGTTCCGAAAAACTGTTTTTT. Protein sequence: CASSQNSGGSEKLFF.

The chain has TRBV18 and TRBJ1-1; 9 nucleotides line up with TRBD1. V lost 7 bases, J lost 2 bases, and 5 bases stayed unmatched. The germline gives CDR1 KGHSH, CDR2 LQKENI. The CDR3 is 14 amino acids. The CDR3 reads CASFLTGGNTEAFF. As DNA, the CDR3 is TGTGCCAGCTTCTTAACAGGGGGCAACACTGAAGCTTTCTTT.

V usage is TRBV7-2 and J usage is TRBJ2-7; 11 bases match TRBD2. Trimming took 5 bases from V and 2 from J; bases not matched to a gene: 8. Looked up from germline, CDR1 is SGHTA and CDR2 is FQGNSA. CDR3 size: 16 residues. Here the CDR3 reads CASSIGLSGGAYEQYF. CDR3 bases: TGTGCCAGCAGCATCGGACTTAGCGGGGGGGCCTACGAGCAGTACTTC. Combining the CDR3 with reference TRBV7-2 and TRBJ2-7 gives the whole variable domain GAGVSQSPSNKVTEKGKDVELRCDPISGHTALYWYRQSLGQGLEFLIYFQGNSAPDKSGLPSDRFSAERTGGSVSTLTIQRTQQEDSAVYLCASSIGLSGGAYEQYFGPGTRLTVT.

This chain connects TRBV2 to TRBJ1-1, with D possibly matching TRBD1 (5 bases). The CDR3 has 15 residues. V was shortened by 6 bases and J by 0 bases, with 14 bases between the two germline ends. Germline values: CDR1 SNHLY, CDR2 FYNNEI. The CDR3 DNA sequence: TGTGCCAGCAGGAAGTGGGGGGGAATGAACACTGAAGCTTTCTTT. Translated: CASRKWGGMNTEAFF.

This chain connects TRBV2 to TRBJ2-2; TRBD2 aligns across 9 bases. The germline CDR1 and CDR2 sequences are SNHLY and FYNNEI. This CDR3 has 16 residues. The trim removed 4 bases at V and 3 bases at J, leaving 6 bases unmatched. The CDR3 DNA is TGTGCCAGCAGTGTCGGTCTAGCGGGGTACACCGGGGAGCTGTTTTTT. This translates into CASSVGLAGYTGELFF. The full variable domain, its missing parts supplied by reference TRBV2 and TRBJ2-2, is EPEVTQTPSHQVTQMGQEVILRCVPISNHLYFYWYRQILGQKVEFLVSFYNNEISEKSEIFDDQFSVERPDGSNFTLKIRSTKLEDSAMYFCASSVGLAGYTGELFFGEGSRLTVL.

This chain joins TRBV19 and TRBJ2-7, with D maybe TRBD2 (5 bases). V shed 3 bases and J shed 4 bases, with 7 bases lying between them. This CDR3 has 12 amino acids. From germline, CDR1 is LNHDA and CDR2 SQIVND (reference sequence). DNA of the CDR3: TGTGCCAGTAGTATCGAGGGTTACGAGCAGTACTTC. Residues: CASSIEGYEQYF.

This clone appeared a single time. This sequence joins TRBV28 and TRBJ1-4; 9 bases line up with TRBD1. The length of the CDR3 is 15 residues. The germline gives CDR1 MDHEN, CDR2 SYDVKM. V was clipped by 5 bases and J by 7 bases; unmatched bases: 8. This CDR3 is CASSPPTGGGEKLFF. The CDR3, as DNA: TGTGCCAGCAGTCCCCCGACAGGGGGAGGTGAAAAACTGTTTTTT.

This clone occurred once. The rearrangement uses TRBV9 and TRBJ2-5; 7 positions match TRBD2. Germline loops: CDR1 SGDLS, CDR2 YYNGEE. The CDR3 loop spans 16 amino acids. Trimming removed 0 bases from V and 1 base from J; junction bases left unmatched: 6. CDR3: CASSVAAGLPQETQYF. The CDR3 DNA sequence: TGTGCCAGCAGCGTAGCCGCGGGACTACCCCAAGAGACCCAGTACTTC.

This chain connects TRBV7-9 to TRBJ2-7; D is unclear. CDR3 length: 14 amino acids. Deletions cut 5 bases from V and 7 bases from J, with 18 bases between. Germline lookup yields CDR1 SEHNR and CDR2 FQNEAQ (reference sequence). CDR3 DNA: TGTGCCAGCAGCCATCCCGGAGCCGCCTTTGAGCAGTACTTC. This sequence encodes CASSHPGAAFEQYF.

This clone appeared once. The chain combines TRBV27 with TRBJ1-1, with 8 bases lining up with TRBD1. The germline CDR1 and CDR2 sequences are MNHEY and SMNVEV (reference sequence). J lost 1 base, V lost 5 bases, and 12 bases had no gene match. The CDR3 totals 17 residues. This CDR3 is CASSLMAGGRGNTEAFF. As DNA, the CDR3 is TGTGCCAGCAGTCTTATGGCAGGGGGCAGGGGGAACACTGAAGCTTTCTTT.

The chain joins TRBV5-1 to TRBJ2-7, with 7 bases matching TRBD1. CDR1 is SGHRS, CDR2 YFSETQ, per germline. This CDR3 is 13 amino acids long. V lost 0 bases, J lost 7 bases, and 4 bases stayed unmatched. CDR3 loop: CASSLDSRGEQYF. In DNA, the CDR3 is TGCGCCAGCAGCTTGGATTCCAGGGGGGAGCAGTACTTC.

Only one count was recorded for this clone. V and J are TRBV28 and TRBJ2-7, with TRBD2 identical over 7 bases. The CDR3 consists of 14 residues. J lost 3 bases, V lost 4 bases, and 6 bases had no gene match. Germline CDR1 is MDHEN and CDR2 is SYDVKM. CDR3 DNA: TGTGCCAGCAGTTGGCTGGGGGGGGGCTACGAGCAGTACTTC. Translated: CASSWLGGGYEQYF. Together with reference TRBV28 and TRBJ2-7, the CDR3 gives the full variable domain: DVKVTQSSRYLVKRTGEKVFLECVQDMDHENMFWYRQDPGLGLRLIYFSYDVKMKEKGDIPEGYSVSREKKERFSLILESASTNQTSMYLCASSWLGGGYEQYFGPGTRLTVT.

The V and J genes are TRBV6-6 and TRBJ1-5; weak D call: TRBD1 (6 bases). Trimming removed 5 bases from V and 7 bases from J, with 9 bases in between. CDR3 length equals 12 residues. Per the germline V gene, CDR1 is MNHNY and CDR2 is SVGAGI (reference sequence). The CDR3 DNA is TGTGCCAGCAGTGGGGGCAGCCAGCCCCAGCATTTT. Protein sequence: CASSGGSQPQHF.

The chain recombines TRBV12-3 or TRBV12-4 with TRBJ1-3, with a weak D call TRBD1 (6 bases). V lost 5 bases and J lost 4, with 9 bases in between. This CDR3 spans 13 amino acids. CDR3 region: CASSPTGGNTIYF. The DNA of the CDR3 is TGTGCCAGCAGTCCTACAGGGGGAAACACCATATATTTT.

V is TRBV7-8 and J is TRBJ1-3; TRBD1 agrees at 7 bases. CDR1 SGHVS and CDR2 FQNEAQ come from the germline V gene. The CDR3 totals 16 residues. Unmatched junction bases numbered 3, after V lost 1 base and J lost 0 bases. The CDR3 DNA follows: TGTGCCAGCAGCTTAGAGGGACAGTACTCTGGAAACACCATATATTTT. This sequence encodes CASSLEGQYSGNTIYF.

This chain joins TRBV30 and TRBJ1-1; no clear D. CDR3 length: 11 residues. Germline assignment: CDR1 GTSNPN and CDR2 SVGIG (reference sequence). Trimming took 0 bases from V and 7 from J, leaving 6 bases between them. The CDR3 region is CAWSVAGEAFF. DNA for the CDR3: TGTGCCTGGAGTGTAGCCGGTGAAGCTTTCTTT.

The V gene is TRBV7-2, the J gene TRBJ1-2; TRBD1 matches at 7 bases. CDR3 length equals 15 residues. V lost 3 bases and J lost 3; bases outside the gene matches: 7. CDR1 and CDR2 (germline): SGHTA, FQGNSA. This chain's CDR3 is CASSFERGHHYGYTF. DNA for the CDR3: TGTGCCAGCAGCTTTGAAAGGGGGCATCACTATGGCTACACCTTC.

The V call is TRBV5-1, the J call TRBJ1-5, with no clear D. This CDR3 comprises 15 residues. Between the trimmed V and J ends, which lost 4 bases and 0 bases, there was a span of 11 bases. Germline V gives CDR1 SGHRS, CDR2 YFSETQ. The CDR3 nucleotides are TGCGCCAGCAGCCCCGGGGTCGGTAGCAATCAGCCCCAGCATTTT. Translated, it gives CASSPGVGSNQPQHF.

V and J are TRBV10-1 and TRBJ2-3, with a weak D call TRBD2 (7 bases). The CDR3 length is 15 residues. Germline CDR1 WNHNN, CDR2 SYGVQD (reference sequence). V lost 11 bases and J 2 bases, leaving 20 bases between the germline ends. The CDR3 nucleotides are TGCGCCGCTGGGGGGGGGCCCTCGACCACAGATACGCAGTATTTT. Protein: CAAGGGPSTTDTQYF.

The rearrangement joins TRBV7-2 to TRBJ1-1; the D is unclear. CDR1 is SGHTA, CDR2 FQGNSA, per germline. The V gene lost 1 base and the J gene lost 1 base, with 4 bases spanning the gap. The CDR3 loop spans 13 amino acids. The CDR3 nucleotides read TGTGCCAGCAGCTTAGGCGCGAACACTGAAGCTTTCTTT. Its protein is CASSLGANTEAFF.

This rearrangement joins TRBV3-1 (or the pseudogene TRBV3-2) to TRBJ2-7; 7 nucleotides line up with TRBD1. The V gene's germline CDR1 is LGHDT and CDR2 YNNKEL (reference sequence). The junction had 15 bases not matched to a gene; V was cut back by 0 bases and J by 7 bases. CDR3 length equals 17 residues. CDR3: CASSQDWDSPKQSEQYF. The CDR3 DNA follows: TGTGCCAGCAGCCAAGACTGGGACAGTCCTAAACAGAGTGAGCAGTACTTC.

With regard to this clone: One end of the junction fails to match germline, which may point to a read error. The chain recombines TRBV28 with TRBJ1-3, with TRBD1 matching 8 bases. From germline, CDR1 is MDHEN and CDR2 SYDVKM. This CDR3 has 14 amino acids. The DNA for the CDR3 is TGTGCCAGCAGTTCCGGCAGGGGGCGGGATTTTGGGATTTTT. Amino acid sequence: CASSSGRGRDFGIF.

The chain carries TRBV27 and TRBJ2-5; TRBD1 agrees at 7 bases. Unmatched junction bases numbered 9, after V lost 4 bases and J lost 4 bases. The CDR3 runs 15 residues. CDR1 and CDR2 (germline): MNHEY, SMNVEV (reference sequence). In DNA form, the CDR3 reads TGTGCCAGCAGTTCGGCGACAGGGAGCGCAGAGACCCAGTACTTC. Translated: CASSSATGSAETQYF.

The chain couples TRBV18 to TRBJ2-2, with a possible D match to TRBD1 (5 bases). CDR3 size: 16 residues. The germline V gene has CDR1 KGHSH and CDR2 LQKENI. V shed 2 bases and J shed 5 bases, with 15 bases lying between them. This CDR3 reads CASSPGVRVETGELFF. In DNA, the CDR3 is TGTGCCAGCTCACCAGGAGTCAGGGTGGAGACCGGGGAGCTGTTTTTT.